The 2 T cell receptor beta chains below were found in one sample sequenced in a study of cytomegalovirus exposure and HLA in healthy donors. Vbeta (60) and Jbeta (13) primers were used in the PCR. The protocol was immunoSEQ multiplex PCR, while the TCRdb copy is restricted to in-frame clones and leaves out a portion. The sample lists 60,000 to 65,000 clones, 65% to 75% occurring once. The specimen sequenced was PBMCs. All receptors come from a man aged 50 to 60 in good health and CMV-seropositive.

This chain connects TRBV29-1 to TRBJ2-1, with 9 bases matching TRBD1. With V trimmed by 3 bases and J by 9 bases, 15 bases remained unmatched. CDR3 size: 16 residues. Germline CDR1 reads SQVTM; CDR2 reads ANQGSEA. This CDR3 is CSVDNSAGTGIREQFF. CDR3 DNA sequence: TGCAGCGTTGACAACTCGGCCGGGACAGGGATTCGTGAGCAGTTCTTC.

This clone was seen more than once but under ten times. This chain connects TRBV14 to TRBJ1-2, with TRBD1 as a possible D gene (5 bases). Germline CDR1 and CDR2: SGHDN and FVKESK. This CDR3 is 17 amino acids long. V gave up 0 bases and J gave up 3 bases, with 17 bases separating them. CDR3 nucleotides: TGTGCCAGCAGCCAAGAATCCAGGCCCCCAGGGCACTATGGCTACACCTTC. Amino acid sequence: CASSQESRPPGHYGYTF.